What follows are 12 T cell receptor beta chains derived from one specimen sequenced in a study of shared clonotypes between healthy human individuals. Measured with immunoSEQ multiplex PCR; TCRdb has only the in-frame clones, and not every one. Of about 1.1 million clones listed, about 72% were seen once; the top ten hold 0.89%. Input material: memory CD4+ T cells from PBMCs. Documented subset: CD45RA-negative fraction. The source is a man younger than 30 in good health. Some clones in this sample may be carry-over from other donors' samples.

The chain employs TRBV5-1 and TRBJ1-1; 10 positions match TRBD1. With 7 bases clipped from V and 1 base from J, the junction kept 4 bases outside the gene matches. The CDR3 loop spans 14 amino acids. CDR1 is SGHRS, CDR2 YFSETQ, per germline. The CDR3 DNA reads as TGCGCCAGCGGGGGACAGGGGAAGAACACTGAAGCTTTCTTT. Amino acids: CASGGQGKNTEAFF.

This clone was counted between two and nine times. The V gene is TRBV6-5, the J gene TRBJ2-7; 8 bases are shared with TRBD2. V trimming: 4 bases; J trimming: 2 bases; junction bases outside the gene matches: 4. This CDR3 contains 14 residues. Germline V CDR1 and CDR2: MNHEY, SVGAGI. Here the CDR3 DNA reads TGTGCCAGCAGTTCCAGCGGGGGCACCTACGAGCAGTACTTC. Protein sequence: CASSSSGGTYEQYF.

For this clone: Other DNA sequences of this sample code for an identical CDR3. The chain joins TRBV7-3 to TRBJ1-1; possible D gene TRBD1, 5 bases. The CDR3 covers 14 residues. V was clipped by 9 bases and J by 1 base, with 15 bases between them. Looked up from germline, CDR1 is SGHTA and CDR2 is FQGTGA. CDR3 protein: CASSPGAANTEAFF. DNA for the CDR3: TGTGCCAGTTCTCCCGGGGCCGCGAACACTGAAGCTTTCTTT.

The chain joins TRBV7-2 to TRBJ2-2; maybe TRBD2 (5 bases). Germline V gene lookup returns CDR1 SGHTA and CDR2 FQGNSA. The CDR3 has 14 residues. The V end was cut by 5 bases, the J end by 4 bases, with 11 bases between. The CDR3 is CASSPAVGTGELFF. The CDR3 DNA reads TGTGCCAGCAGCCCAGCGGTTGGCACCGGGGAGCTGTTTTTT.

Regarding this clone: This sequence may be a read error, since a much larger clone differs from it by one base. Other DNA sequences in the same sample also yield this CDR3. The chain is built from TRBV30 and TRBJ1-3; no reliable D call. Germline V gene sequence: CDR1 GTSNPN, CDR2 SVGIG (reference sequence). With 1 base removed from V and 4 bases from J, the gap between germline ends came to 2 bases. The CDR3 runs 11 residues. CDR3 region: CAWSAGNTIYF. The CDR3 DNA reads TGTGCCTGGAGTGCCGGAAACACCATATATTTT.

This sequence joins TRBV7-6 and TRBJ2-3; TRBD2 is a possible D gene (6 bases). The CDR3 has 16 amino acids. V was clipped by 5 bases and J by 0 bases, with 15 bases between them. CDR1 is SGHVS and CDR2 is FNYEAQ in the germline V gene. For the CDR3, the DNA is TGTGCCAGCAGCCCTCGCGGACTAACTAGCACAGATACGCAGTATTTT. As protein: CASSPRGLTSTDTQYF. Together with reference TRBV7-6 and TRBJ2-3, the CDR3 gives the full variable domain: GAGVSQSPRYKVTKRGQDVALRCDPISGHVSLYWYRQALGQGPEFLTYFNYEAQQDKSGLPNDRFSAERPEGSISTLTIQRTEQRDSAMYRCASSPRGLTSTDTQYFGPGTRLTVL.

V and J are TRBV5-1 and TRBJ2-1; no reliable D call. V lost 0 bases to trimming and J lost 9 bases, with 13 bases between them. This CDR3 contains 14 residues. Germline V gene lookup returns CDR1 SGHRS and CDR2 YFSETQ. The CDR3 is CASSLEDGWGEQFF. CDR3 DNA: TGCGCCAGCAGCTTGGAGGACGGCTGGGGTGAGCAGTTCTTC.

The chain carries TRBV10-3 and TRBJ2-1, with a weak D call TRBD2 (5 bases). Deletions cut 3 bases from V and 9 bases from J, with 9 bases between. The CDR3 has 12 residues. Germline-derived CDR1 and CDR2 are ENHRY and SYGVKD. The CDR3 sequence: CAISDGISEQFF. The CDR3 nucleotides are TGTGCCATCAGTGACGGGATAAGTGAGCAGTTCTTC.

The V gene is TRBV25-1, the J gene TRBJ2-3; TRBD1 might be the D (5 bases). This CDR3 is 15 amino acids long. In germline, CDR1 is MGHDK, CDR2 SYGVNS. Between the trimmed V and J ends, which lost 1 base and 0 bases, there was a span of 8 bases. The CDR3 DNA reads TGTGCCAGCAGTGAATCAGGGATTAGCACAGATACGCAGTATTTT. Translated: CASSESGISTDTQYF.

The chain has TRBV7-3 and TRBJ2-7; possibly TRBD1 for D (6 bases). The CDR3 is made up of 14 amino acids. V lost 3 bases and J 6 bases, leaving 15 bases between the germline ends. Germline assignment: CDR1 SGHTA and CDR2 FQGTGA. The chain's CDR3 is CASSFTPGQGEQYF. CDR3 nucleotide sequence: TGTGCCAGCAGCTTTACTCCGGGACAAGGCGAGCAGTACTTC.

The chain couples TRBV28 to TRBJ2-1; TRBD2 matches 16 bases. Per germline, CDR1 MDHEN and CDR2 SYDVKM. The CDR3 covers 15 residues. V was clipped by 5 bases and J by 12 bases; unmatched bases: 7. The CDR3 region has the DNA TGTGCCAGCAGTACCGGGACTAGCGGGGGGGTTGGGCAGTTCTTC. Amino acids: CASSTGTSGGVGQFF.

Worth noting for this clone: The same CDR3 is also encoded by other DNA sequences in this sample. The chain links TRBV7-3 to TRBJ2-6, with D tentatively TRBD1 (5 bases). Trimming pared 5 bases from V and 4 bases from J, leaving 6 bases between. This CDR3 region has 13 residues. Germline V gene data show CDR1 as SGHTA and CDR2 as FQGTGA. CDR3 DNA: TGTGCCAGCAGCCCAGGGGGGGCCAACGTCCTGACTTTC. This encodes CASSPGGANVLTF.